The rows below give T cell receptor beta chains drawn from one sample of a study of beta chain features in type 1 diabetes. This table comes from immunoSEQ multiplex PCR, and its TCRdb copy is limited to in-frame clones, with some not included. Of just under 150,000 clones listed, 10% are singletons. Sequenced material: naive CD4+ T cells from blood. The source of these receptors is a man in his late teens or twenties in good health. The CDR3 runs from the conserved cysteine through the conserved F or W. A D gene is named only where the DNA matches it firmly.

V gene	D gene	J gene	CDR3 protein
TRBV29-1	.	TRBJ1-4	CSVEQGGFEKLFF
TRBV6-5	TRBD2	TRBJ2-7	CAIARLAGGYEQYF
TRBV7-7	TRBD2	TRBJ2-2	CASSLDGGADGELFF
TRBV6-1	TRBD1	TRBJ1-2	CASRDRGLLPYGYTF
TRBV30	.	TRBJ2-5	CAWSLLRETQYF
TRBV6-5	TRBD1	TRBJ1-1	CASTRAGGNTEAFF
TRBV9	TRBD2	TRBJ2-5	CASSVDLAEQETQYF
TRBV4-2	TRBD1	TRBJ2-2	CASSPGQGIGELFF
TRBV9	TRBD1	TRBJ2-5	CASSSTGVVVETQYF
TRBV19	.	TRBJ2-1	CASSIRTESSYNEQFF
TRBV5-6	.	TRBJ1-2	CASSLVGGSVGYTF
TRBV7-2	.	TRBJ2-2	CASSLLLGGNTGELFF
TRBV19	TRBD1	TRBJ2-4	CASIPRGTGNIQYF
TRBV7-8	TRBD2	TRBJ2-7	CASSLVAGGPDEQYF
TRBV2	TRBD2	TRBJ2-1	CASSETASGWYNEQFF
TRBV14	.	TRBJ1-6	CASSLNRDSPLHF
TRBV19	TRBD2	TRBJ2-2	CASSIPRGGTGRTGELFF
TRBV19	TRBD1	TRBJ1-5	CATQWQGGMGNQPQHF
TRBV5-1	.	TRBJ2-1	CASSPLGPRGAGNEQFF
TRBV9	TRBD1	TRBJ1-2	CASSVEDGAGGYGYTF
TRBV7-7	TRBD1	TRBJ2-7	CASSLRTGVGEQYF
TRBV7-6	.	TRBJ1-5	CASSLGVLDNQPQHF
TRBV4-1	.	TRBJ2-2	CASSQEVRGMNTGELFF
TRBV5-4	TRBD2	TRBJ2-1	CASSTTSSHNEQFF
TRBV9	.	TRBJ2-5	CASSARTGPETQYF
TRBV19	.	TRBJ2-6	CASSPGPPGANVLTF
TRBV7-6	TRBD2	TRBJ2-3	CASSLRAAGGSRSTDTQYF
TRBV6-5	TRBD1	TRBJ2-7	CASSYKGQGHREQYF
TRBV28	.	TRBJ2-3	CASSGETPSTDTQYF
TRBV7-9	.	TRBJ2-3	CASSSSSQYF
TRBV5-1	.	TRBJ2-3	CASSLGTPSTDTQYF
TRBV9	TRBD2	TRBJ2-1	CASSVVGGGSEQFF
TRBV5-1	.	TRBJ1-4	CASSLGGVSNEKLFF
TRBV9	TRBD2	TRBJ2-7	CASSVTSGGYEQYF
TRBV7-9	TRBD2	TRBJ2-3	CASSLAQKRGGTDTQYF
TRBV10-3	TRBD1	.	CAISDWDRGYEQYF
TRBV7-2	.	TRBJ1-2	CASSMQGNYGYTF
TRBV10-3	TRBD1	TRBJ2-6	CAITGTGQNSGANVLTF
TRBV7-2	.	TRBJ2-7	CASSSFYEQYF
TRBV11-2	.	TRBJ2-1	CASSLLVHTYNEQFF
TRBV5-1	TRBD2	TRBJ2-7	CASSYGLAYEQYF
TRBV14	.	TRBJ2-7	CASSQAKGAYEQYF
TRBV5-1	TRBD1	TRBJ2-2	CASSGDRGLSNTGELFF
TRBV30	.	TRBJ2-7	CAWSVSYEQYF
TRBV19	.	TRBJ2-6	CASSRHSGANVLTF
TRBV19	.	TRBJ2-1	CASSKQYNEQFF
TRBV5-1	.	TRBJ1-6	CASSLSGGGNSPLHF
TRBV7-7	TRBD2	TRBJ2-5	CASSFAGVQETQYF
TRBV7-6	.	TRBJ2-3	CASSSKTSSTDTQYF
TRBV6-1	.	TRBJ1-3	CASSVDSSGNTIYF
TRBV6-6	.	TRBJ2-5	CASDLGGRGKTQYF
TRBV5-1	TRBD2	TRBJ2-3	CASSLSGGMGDTQYF
TRBV18	.	TRBJ2-7	CASHYEQYF